This T cell receptor beta chain came from a study of blood T cell repertoires in COVID-19 (dated by TCRdb to about 2020). The study in broad terms: Samples from collaborators originated in the United States, Italy and Spain and spanned both the acute and convalescent phases of COVID-19. The prospective study material was composed of cDNA or gDNA derived from T cells, B-cell-depleted T cells, or PBMCs. Subjects who had been exposed to COVID-19, were actively infected with it, or had recovered from it provided the deeply sampled blood TCRbeta repertoires that made up the dataset. A freely available public database, intended as a resource for researchers studying the immune response to SARS-CoV-2, is where the repertoires were released. The samples were drawn from two sources: the first 160 participants of the ongoing ImmuneRACE study, and 950 to 1,500 subjects contributed by 6 global collaborators. Nearly every sample came with metadata listing a de-identified subject ID, COVID-19 status, age in years and sex. Where HLA class I and class II types were available, the types were taken from metadata supplied by the sample provider, not from assay-based typing. Beyond this particular receptor, the publication reports: How much clinical and demographic metadata was included differed by source and by participant, and the metadata was provided uncurated.

TCRbeta CDR3 regions were amplified from genomic DNA by means of the immunoSEQ Assay, a bias-controlled multiplex PCR. As for the original processing: Nucleated cell counts per sample were estimated from amplification of reference gene primers within the assay. To quantify the absolute abundance of each unique TCRbeta CDR3 rearrangement, sequence reads were collapsed and filtered. Productive Simpson clonality was computed per sample as the square root of Simpson's diversity index over productive rearrangements. Held by TCRdb, this immuneACCESS table contains in-frame sequences only and omits some clones. Under half of the omission traces to an unresolved V gene where checked; the cause of the rest is unknown. The V and J calls and clone size come from that table; D and trimming were worked out from the DNA. The sample includes approximately 200,000 clones, with under 85% observed a single time. Jointly, the top ten make up roughly a sixth of the sample.

The germline ends are 12 bases apart after V is trimmed by 2 bases and J by 7 bases. Including the terminal cysteine and phenylalanine, the CDR3 comprises 13 residues. The read is trimmed to its CDR3 DNA, 39 bases read in frame from base 1. The germline V gene provides CDR1 SGHDT and CDR2 YYEEEE. A remark on this clone: It lacks a known antigen. Per-base qualities were not stored, and no clone one base away is much larger.

Collaborating institutions collected whole blood in K2EDTA tubes following their own protocols. For TCRbeta analysis, collaborators shipped samples in one of three forms: frozen whole blood, isolated PBMCs, or DNA extracted from either of those sample types. The rearrangement combines TRBV5-6 with TRBJ1-1, with a weak D call of TRBD1 (6 bases match). This clonotype was sampled from a man in his fifties or sixties with active or convalescent COVID-19. Sequenced material: peripheral blood. In nucleotides, the sequence is TGTGCCAGCAGCTTCCCAGGGGTTTTTGAAGCTTTCTTT. Its product reads: CASSFPGVFEAFF. The full variable domain, completed from the reference TRBV5-6 and TRBJ1-1 proteins outside the CDR3, reads DAGVTQSPTHLIKTRGQQVTLRCSPKSGHDTVSWYQQALGQGPQFIFQYYEEEERQRGNFPDRFSGHQFPNYSSELNVNALLLGDSALYLCASSFPGVFEAFFGQGTRLTVV.